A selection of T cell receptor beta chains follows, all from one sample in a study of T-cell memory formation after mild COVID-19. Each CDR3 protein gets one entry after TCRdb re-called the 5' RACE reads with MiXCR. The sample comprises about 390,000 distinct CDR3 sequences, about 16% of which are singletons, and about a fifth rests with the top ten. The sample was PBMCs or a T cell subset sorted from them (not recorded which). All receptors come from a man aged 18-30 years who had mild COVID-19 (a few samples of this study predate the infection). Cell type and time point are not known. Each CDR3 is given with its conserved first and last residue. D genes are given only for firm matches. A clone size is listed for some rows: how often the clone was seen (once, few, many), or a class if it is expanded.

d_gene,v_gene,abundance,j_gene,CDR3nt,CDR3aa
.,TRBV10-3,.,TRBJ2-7,TGTGCCATCAGTGAGTCGGAGGGTTTCTCCTACGAGCAGTACTTC,CAISESEGFSYEQYF
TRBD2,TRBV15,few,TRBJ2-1,TGTGCCACCAGCAGAAATCTAGCGGGGGCCTCCTACAATGAGCAGTTCTTC,CATSRNLAGASYNEQFF
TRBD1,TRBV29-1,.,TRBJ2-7,TGCAGCGTTCTCCCTGACAGGGGGCTCAACGAGCAGTACTTC,CSVLPDRGLNEQYF
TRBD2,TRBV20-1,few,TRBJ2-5,TGCAGTGCTAGTAGTAGCGGGGGTTCGGAGACCCAGTACTTC,CSASSSGGSETQYF
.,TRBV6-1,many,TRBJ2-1,TGTGCCAGCAGGGCAGGGCGGGGGCTTTACAATGAGCAGTTCTTC,CASRAGRGLYNEQFF
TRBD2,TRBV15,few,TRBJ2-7,TGTGCCACCAGCAGCGGGGGAGGGTATAATGAGCAGTACTTC,CATSSGGGYNEQYF
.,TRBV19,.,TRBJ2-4,TGTGCCAGTACGTCAGTGGGGACCATTCAGTACTTC,CASTSVGTIQYF
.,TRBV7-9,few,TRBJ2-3,TGTGCCAGCAGCCAGCCGGGACTCCGCACAGATACGCAGTATTTT,CASSQPGLRTDTQYF
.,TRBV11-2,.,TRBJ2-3,TGTGCCAGCAGCTCCCCGGGTGGGACCCCCACAGATACGCAGTATTTT,CASSSPGGTPTDTQYF
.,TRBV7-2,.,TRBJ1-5,TGTGCCAGCAGTAACGAGAGGCGGCTACAAGATCAGCCCCAGCATTTT,CASSNERRLQDQPQHF
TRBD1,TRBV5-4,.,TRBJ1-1,TGTGCCAGCAGCGAGGACAGGGGATTGAACACTGAAGCTTTCTTT,CASSEDRGLNTEAFF
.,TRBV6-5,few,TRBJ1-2,TGTGCCAGCAGTCAATCGGGGACGTTTGGCTACACCTTC,CASSQSGTFGYTF
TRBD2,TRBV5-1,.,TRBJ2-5,TGCGCCAGCAGCTTGAGAGCGGGGGTGGGCCAAGAGACCCAGTACTTC,CASSLRAGVGQETQYF
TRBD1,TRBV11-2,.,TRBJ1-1,TGTGCCAGCAGCTTAAAAGGGACAGGTGGAACTGAAGCTTTCTTT,CASSLKGTGGTEAFF
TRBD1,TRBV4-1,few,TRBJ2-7,TGCGCCAGCAGCCAGGGCCGGGACAGACCCTACGAGCAGTACTTC,CASSQGRDRPYEQYF
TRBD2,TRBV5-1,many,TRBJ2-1,TGCGCCAGCAGCGTCAGCGGGGTAAATGAGCAGTTCTTC,CASSVSGVNEQFF